Presented here are 3 T cell receptor beta chains from one specimen sequenced in a study of blood T cell repertoires in COVID-19. Measured with immunoSEQ multiplex PCR; TCRdb has only the in-frame clones, and not every one. The sample includes 150,000 to 200,000 clones, about four fifths of them seen just once. The material sequenced was peripheral blood. These receptors originate from a woman in her thirties or forties with COVID-19, enrolled during active disease.

The chain is built from TRBV6-2 or TRBV6-3 and TRBJ2-3; 13 bases fit TRBD2. Germline V gives CDR1 MNHEY, CDR2 SVGEGT. The CDR3 loop spans 15 amino acids. J gave up 6 bases and V 4 bases, and 4 bases lay outside the gene matches. The CDR3 DNA is TGTGCCAGCAGTTTCGGACTAGCGGGGGTCGATACGCAGTATTTT. Translation: CASSFGLAGVDTQYF.

The chain has TRBV13 and TRBJ1-4; D is unclear. Germline V lookup: CDR1 PRHDT, CDR2 FYEKMQ (reference sequence). There are 19 residues in the CDR3. Trimming removed 3 bases at V and 2 bases at J, with 22 bases between. CDR3 region: CASSFPPGTRKVTNEKLFF. DNA for the CDR3: TGTGCCAGCAGCTTCCCGCCGGGAACGCGGAAGGTCACTAATGAAAAACTGTTTTTT.

J is TRBJ2-1 and V is TRBV19; TRBD1 is a possible D gene (5 bases). Germline V CDR1 and CDR2: LNHDA, SQIVND (reference sequence). This CDR3 comprises 14 residues. V was cut by 4 bases and J by 2 bases, with 9 bases left in between. DNA of the CDR3: TGTGCCAGTAGTACGACAGCGACCTACAATGAGCAGTTCTTC. This sequence encodes CASSTTATYNEQFF. Combining the CDR3 with reference TRBV19 and TRBJ2-1 gives the whole variable domain DGGITQSPKYLFRKEGQNVTLSCEQNLNHDAMYWYRQDPGQGLRLIYYSQIVNDFQKGDIAEGYSVSREKKESFPLTVTSAQKNPTAFYLCASSTTATYNEQFFGPGTRLTVL.